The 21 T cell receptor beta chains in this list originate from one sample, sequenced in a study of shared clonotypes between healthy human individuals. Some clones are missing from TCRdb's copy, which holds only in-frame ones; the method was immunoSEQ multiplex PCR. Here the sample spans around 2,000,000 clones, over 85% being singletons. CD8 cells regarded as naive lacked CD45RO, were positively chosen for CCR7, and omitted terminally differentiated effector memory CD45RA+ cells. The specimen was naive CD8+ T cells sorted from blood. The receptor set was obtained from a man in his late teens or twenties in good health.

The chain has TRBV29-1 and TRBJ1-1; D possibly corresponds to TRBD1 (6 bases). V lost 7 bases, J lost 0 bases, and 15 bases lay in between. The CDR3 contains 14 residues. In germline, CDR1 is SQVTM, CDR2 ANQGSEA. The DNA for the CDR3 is TGCAGCGCTAACCCAGGGGTTATGAACACTGAAGCTTTCTTT. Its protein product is CSANPGVMNTEAFF. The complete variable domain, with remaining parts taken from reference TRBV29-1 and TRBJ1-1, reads SAVISQKPSRDICQRGTSLTIQCQVDSQVTMMFWYRQQPGQSLTLIATANQGSEATYESGFVIDKFPISRPNLTFSTLTVSNMSPEDSSIYLCSANPGVMNTEAFFGQGTRLTVV.

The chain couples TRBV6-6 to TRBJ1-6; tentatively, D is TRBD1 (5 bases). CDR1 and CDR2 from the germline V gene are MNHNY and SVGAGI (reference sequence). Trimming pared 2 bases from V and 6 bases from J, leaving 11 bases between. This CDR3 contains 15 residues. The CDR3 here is CASSYQDTVNSPLHF. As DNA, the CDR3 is TGTGCCAGCAGTTACCAGGACACGGTTAATTCACCCCTCCACTTT.

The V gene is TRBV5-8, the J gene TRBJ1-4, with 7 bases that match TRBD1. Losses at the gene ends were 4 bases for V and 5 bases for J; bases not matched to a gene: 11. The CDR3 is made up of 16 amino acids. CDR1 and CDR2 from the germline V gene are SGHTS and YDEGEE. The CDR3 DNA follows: TGTGCCAGCAGCACAGGGACAGCTCCTTTAAATGAAAAACTGTTTTTT. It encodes CASSTGTAPLNEKLFF.

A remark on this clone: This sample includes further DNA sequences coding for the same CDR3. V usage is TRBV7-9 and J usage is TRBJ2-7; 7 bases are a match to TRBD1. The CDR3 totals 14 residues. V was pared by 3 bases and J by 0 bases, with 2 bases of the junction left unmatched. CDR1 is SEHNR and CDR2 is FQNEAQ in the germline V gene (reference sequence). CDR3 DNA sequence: TGTGCCAGCAGCTTTGGGACAGACTCCTACGAGCAGTACTTC. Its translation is CASSFGTDSYEQYF. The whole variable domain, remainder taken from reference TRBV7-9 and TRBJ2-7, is DTGVSQNPRHKITKRGQNVTFRCDPISEHNRLYWYRQTLGQGPEFLTYFQNEAQLEKSRLLSDRFSAERPKGSFSTLEIQRTEQGDSAMYLCASSFGTDSYEQYFGPGTRLTVT.

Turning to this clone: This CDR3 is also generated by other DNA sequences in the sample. CDR3 region: CASSLGGPYNSPLHF. The DNA of the CDR3 is TGTGCCAGCAGTTTGGGAGGGCCCTATAATTCACCCCTCCACTTT. This chain links TRBV27 with TRBJ1-6; unclear D gene. Looked up from germline, CDR1 is MNHEY and CDR2 is SMNVEV (reference sequence). V lost 3 bases, J lost 2 bases, and 8 bases lay in between. The CDR3 extends over 15 amino acids.

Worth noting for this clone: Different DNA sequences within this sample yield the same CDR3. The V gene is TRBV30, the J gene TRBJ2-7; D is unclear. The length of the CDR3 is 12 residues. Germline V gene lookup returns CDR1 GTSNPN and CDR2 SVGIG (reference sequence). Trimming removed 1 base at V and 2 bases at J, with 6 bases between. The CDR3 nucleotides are TGTGCCTGGAGTGGTACGGCCTACGAGCAGTACTTC. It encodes CAWSGTAYEQYF.

CDR3 protein: CASNWGLNEQFF. DNA for the CDR3: TGTGCCAGCAACTGGGGACTAAATGAGCAGTTCTTC. The chain carries TRBV5-6 and TRBJ2-1, with 7 nucleotides matching TRBD2. The CDR3 spans 12 residues. Germline V lookup: CDR1 SGHDT, CDR2 YYEEEE. The ends lost 6 bases at V and 7 bases at J; junction bases unmatched: 4.

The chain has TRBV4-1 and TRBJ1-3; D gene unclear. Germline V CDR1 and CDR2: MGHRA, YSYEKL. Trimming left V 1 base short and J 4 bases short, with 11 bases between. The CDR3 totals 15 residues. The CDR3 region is CASSQVRRSGNTIYF. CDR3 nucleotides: TGCGCCAGCAGCCAAGTACGGAGATCCGGAAACACCATATATTTT.

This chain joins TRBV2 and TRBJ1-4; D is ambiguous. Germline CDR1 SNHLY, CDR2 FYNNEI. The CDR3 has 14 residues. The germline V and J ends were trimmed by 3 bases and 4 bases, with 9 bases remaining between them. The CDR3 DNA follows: TGTGCCAGCAGTGATGGGAACAATAATGAAAAACTGTTTTTT. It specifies CASSDGNNNEKLFF.

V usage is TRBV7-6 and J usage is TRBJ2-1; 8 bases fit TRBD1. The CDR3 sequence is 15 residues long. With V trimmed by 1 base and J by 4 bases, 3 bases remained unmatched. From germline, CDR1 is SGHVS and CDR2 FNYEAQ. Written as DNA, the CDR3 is TGTGCCAGCAGCTTAGTCGGGGACAGGTACAATGAGCAGTTCTTC. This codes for CASSLVGDRYNEQFF.

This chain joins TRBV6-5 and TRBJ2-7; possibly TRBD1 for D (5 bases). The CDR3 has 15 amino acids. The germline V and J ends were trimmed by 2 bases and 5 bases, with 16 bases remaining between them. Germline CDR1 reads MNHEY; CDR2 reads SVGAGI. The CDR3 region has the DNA TGTGCCAGCAGTTACGCGGCAGGGTTATTGGACGAGCAGTACTTC. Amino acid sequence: CASSYAAGLLDEQYF.

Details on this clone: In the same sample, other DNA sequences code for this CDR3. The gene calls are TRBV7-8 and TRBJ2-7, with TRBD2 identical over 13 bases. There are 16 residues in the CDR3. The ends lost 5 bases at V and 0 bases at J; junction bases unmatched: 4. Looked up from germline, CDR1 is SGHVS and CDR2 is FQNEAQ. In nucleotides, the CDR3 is TGTGCCAGCAGCCCCGGACTAGCGGGAGTCTCCTACGAGCAGTACTTC. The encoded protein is CASSPGLAGVSYEQYF.

The CDR3 sequence is CASSQILAAQETQYF. For the CDR3, the DNA is TGCGCCAGCAGCCAGATACTAGCGGCCCAAGAGACCCAGTACTTC. The chain has TRBV4-3 and TRBJ2-5; TRBD2 matches at 8 bases. The CDR3 loop spans 15 amino acids. V was clipped by 3 bases and J by 1 base; unmatched bases: 4. From germline, CDR1 is LGHNA and CDR2 YSLEER.

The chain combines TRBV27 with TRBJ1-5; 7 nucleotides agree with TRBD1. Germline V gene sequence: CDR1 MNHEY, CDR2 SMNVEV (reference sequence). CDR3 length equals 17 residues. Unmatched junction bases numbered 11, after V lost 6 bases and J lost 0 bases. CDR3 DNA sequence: TGTGCCAGCAGAGCCGGGACAGCAGCCTATAGCAATCAGCCCCAGCATTTT. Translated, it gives CASRAGTAAYSNQPQHF.

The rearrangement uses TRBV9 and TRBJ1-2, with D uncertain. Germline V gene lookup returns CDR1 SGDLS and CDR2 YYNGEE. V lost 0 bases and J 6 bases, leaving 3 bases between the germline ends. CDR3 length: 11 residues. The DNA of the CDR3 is TGTGCCAGCAGCGTAGGGGATGGCTACACCTTC. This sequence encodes CASSVGDGYTF.

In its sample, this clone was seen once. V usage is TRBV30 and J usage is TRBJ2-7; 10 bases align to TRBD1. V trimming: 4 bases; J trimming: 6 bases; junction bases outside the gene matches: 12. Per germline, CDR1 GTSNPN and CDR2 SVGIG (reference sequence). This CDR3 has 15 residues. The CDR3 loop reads CAWIPTGTGVFEQYF. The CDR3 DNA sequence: TGTGCCTGGATTCCGACCGGGACAGGGGTATTCGAGCAGTACTTC.

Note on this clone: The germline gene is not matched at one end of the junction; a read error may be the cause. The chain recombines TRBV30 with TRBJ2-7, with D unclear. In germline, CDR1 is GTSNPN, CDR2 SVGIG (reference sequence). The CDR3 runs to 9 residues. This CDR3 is CAWSVPRNF. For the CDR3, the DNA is TGTGCCTGGAGTGTACCGAGGAACTTC. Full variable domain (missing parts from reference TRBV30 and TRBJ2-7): SQTIHQWPATLVQPVGSPLSLECTVEGTSNPNLYWYRQAAGRGLQLLFYSVGIGQISSEVPQNLSASRPQDRQFILSSKKLLLSDSGFYLCAWSVPRNFGPGTRLTVT.

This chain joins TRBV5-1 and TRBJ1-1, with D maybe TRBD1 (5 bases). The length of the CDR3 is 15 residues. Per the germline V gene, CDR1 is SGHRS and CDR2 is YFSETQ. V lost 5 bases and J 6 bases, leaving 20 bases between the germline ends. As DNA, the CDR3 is TGCGCCAGCAGGCCCCAGCGGGGCGAGGGCGCTGAAGCTTTCTTT. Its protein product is CASRPQRGEGAEAFF.

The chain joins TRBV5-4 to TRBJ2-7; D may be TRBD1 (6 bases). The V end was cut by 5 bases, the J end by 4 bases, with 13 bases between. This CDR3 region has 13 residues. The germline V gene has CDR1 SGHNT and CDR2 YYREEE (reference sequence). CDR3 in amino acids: CASRGDMEYEQYF. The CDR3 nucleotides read TGTGCCAGCAGAGGGGACATGGAATACGAGCAGTACTTC.

DNA of the CDR3: TGTGCCAGCAGTGAAGCGCTCTGGCGGGAGCACTCCTACGAGCAGTACTTC. This sequence encodes CASSEALWREHSYEQYF. The chain couples TRBV6-1 to TRBJ2-7; 7 nucleotides line up with TRBD2. The CDR3 covers 17 residues. Germline lookup yields CDR1 MNHNS and CDR2 SASEGT. Germline trimming cut 0 bases from V and 0 bases from J; bases unmatched to any gene: 8.

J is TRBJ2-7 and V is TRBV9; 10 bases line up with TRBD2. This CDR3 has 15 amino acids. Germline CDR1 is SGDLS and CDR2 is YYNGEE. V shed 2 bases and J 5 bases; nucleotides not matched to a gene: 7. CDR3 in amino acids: CASSVSGTSVHEQYF. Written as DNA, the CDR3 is TGTGCCAGCAGCGTCTCCGGGACTAGCGTCCACGAGCAGTACTTC.